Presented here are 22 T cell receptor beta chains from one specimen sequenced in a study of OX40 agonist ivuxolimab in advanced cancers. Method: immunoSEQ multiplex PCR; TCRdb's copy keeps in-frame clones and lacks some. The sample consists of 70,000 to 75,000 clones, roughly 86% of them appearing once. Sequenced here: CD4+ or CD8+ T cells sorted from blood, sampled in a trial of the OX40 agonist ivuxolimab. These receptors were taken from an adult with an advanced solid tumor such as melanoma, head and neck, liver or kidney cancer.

Here the CDR3 DNA reads TGTGCCACCGAGTCGGGGGGAGGAGGAAACATTCAGTACTTC. This codes for CATESGGGGNIQYF. The chain uses TRBV19 and TRBJ2-4, with 7 bases fitting TRBD2. V shed 10 bases, J shed 6 bases, and the junction held 12 bases outside the gene matches. Germline values: CDR1 LNHDA, CDR2 SQIVND (reference sequence). CDR3 length: 14 amino acids. Full variable domain (rest looked up from reference TRBV19 and TRBJ2-4): DGGITQSPKYLFRKEGQNVTLSCEQNLNHDAMYWYRQDPGQGLRLIYYSQIVNDFQKGDIAEGYSVSREKKESFPLTVTSAQKNPTAFYLCATESGGGGNIQYFGAGTRLSVL.

The CDR3 reads CASSSGTSGINEQFF. In DNA, the CDR3 is TGTGCCAGCAGCTCCGGGACTAGCGGGATCAATGAGCAGTTCTTC. J is TRBJ2-1 and V is TRBV5-4; 13 nucleotides align to TRBD2. The CDR3 is 15 amino acids. The ends lost 3 bases at V and 6 bases at J; junction bases unmatched: 3. CDR1 SGHNT and CDR2 YYREEE come from the germline V gene (reference sequence).

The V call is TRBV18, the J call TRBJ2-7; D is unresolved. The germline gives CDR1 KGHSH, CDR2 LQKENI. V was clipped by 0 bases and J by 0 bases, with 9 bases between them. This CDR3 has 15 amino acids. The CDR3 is CASSPPHSFSYEQYF. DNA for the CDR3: TGTGCCAGCTCACCACCGCACAGCTTCTCCTACGAGCAGTACTTC.

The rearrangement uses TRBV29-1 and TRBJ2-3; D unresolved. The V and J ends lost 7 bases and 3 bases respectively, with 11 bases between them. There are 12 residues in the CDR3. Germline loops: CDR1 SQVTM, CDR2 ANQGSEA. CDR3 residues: CSARPSTDTQYF. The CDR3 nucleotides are TGCAGCGCCCGACCCAGTACAGATACGCAGTATTTT.

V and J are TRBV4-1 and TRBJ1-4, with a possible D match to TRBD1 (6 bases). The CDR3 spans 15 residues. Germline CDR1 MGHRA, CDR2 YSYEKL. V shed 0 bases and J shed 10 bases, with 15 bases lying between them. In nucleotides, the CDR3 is TGCGCCAGCAGCCAAGAAGGACTGTCGACAGGAAAACTGTTTTTT. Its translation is CASSQEGLSTGKLFF.

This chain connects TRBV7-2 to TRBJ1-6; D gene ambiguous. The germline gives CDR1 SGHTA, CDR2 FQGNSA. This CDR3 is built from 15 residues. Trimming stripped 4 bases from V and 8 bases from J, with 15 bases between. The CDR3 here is CASSSNPGFYSPLHF. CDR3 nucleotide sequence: TGTGCCAGCAGCTCCAATCCGGGATTCTATTCACCCCTCCACTTT.

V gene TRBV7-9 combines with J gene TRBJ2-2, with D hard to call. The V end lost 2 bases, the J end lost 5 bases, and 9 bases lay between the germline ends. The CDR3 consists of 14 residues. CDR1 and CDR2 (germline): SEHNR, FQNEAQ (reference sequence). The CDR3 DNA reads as TGTGCCAGCAGCTTAACCCTGGAGACCGGGGAGCTGTTTTTT. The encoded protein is CASSLTLETGELFF.

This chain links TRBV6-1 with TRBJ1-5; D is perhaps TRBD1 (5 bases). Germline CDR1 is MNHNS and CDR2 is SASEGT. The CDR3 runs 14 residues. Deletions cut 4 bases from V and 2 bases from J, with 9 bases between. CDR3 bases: TGTGCCAGCAGTGGAGAGGGGCGCAATCAGCCCCAGCATTTT. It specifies CASSGEGRNQPQHF.

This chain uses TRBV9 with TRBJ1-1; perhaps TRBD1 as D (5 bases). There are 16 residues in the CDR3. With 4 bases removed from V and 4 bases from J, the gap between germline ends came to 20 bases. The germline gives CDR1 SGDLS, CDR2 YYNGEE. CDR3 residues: CASSLSPMGVGTEAFF. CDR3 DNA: TGTGCCAGCAGCTTAAGCCCGATGGGGGTGGGCACTGAAGCTTTCTTT.

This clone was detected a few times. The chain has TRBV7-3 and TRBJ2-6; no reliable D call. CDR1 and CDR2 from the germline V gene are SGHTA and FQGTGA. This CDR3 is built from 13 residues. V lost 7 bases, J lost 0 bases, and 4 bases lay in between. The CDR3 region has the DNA TGTGCCAGCAAGTTCTCTGGGGCCAACGTCCTGACTTTC. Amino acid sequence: CASKFSGANVLTF.

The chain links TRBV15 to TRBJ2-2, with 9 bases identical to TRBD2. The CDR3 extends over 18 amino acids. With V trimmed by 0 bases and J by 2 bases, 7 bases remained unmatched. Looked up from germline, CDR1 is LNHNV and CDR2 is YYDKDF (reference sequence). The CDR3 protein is CATSREVAGGLNTGELFF. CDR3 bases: TGTGCCACCAGCAGAGAGGTGGCGGGAGGGCTTAACACCGGGGAGCTGTTTTTT.

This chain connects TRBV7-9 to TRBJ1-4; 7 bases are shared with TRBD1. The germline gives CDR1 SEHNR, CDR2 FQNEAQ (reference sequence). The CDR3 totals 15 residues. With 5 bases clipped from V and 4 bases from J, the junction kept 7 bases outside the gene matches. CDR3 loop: CASSPSGQSNEKLFF. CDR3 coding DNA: TGTGCCAGCAGCCCCTCGGGACAGAGTAATGAAAAACTGTTTTTT.

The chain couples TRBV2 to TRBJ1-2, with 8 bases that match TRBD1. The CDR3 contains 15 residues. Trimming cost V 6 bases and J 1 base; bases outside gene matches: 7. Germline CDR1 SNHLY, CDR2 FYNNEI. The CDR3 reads CASRQGAQGNYGYTF. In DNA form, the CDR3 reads TGTGCCAGCAGGCAGGGGGCGCAGGGTAACTATGGCTACACCTTC.

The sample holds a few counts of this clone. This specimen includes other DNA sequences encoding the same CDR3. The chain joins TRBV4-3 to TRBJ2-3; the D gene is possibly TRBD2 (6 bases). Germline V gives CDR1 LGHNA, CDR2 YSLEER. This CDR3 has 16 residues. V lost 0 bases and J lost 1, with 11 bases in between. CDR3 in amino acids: CASSQEFTGGTDTQYF. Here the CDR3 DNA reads TGCGCCAGCAGCCAAGAATTTACGGGAGGCACAGATACGCAGTATTTT.

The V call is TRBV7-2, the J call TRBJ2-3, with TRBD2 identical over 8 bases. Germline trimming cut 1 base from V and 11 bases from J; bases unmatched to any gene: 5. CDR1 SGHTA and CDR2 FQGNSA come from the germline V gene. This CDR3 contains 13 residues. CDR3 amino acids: CASSLDSSGQQYF. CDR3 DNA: TGTGCCAGCAGCTTAGACTCTAGCGGGCAGCAGTATTTT.

CDR3 coding DNA: TGTGCCAGCAGTTTCTCTGCCGCAACTAATGAAAAACTGTTTTTT. Translating it yields CASSFSAATNEKLFF. This chain uses TRBV27 with TRBJ1-4; D is unresolved. The CDR3 spans 15 residues. Germline values: CDR1 MNHEY, CDR2 SMNVEV (reference sequence). V was pared by 3 bases and J by 0 bases, with 8 bases between.

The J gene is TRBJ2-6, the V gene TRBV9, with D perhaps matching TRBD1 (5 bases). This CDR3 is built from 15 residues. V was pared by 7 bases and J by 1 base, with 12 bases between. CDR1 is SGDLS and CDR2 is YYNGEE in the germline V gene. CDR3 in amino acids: CASSSGLSGANVLTF. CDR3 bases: TGTGCCAGCTCTTCAGGGTTATCTGGGGCCAACGTCCTGACTTTC.

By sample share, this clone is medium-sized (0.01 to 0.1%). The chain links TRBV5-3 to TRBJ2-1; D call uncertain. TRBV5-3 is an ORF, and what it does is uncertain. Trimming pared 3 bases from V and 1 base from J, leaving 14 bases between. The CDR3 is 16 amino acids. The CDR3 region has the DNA TGTGCCAGAAGCTGGTACGTCGGCGTATCCTACAATGAGCAGTTCTTC. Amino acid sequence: CARSWYVGVSYNEQFF.

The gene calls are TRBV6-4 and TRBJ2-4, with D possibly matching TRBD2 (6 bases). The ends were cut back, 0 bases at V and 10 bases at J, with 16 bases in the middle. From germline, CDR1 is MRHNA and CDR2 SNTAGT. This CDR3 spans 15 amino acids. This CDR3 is CASSDSLPGGWIQYF. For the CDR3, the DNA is TGTGCCAGCAGTGACTCCCTACCCGGGGGATGGATTCAGTACTTC.

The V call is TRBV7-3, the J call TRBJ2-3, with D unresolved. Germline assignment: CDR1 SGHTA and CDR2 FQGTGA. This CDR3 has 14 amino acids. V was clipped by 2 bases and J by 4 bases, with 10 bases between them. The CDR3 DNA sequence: TGTGCCAGCAGCTTACAGCCACTTGCAGATACGCAGTATTTT. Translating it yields CASSLQPLADTQYF. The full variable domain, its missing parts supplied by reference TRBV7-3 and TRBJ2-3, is GAGVSQTPSNKVTEKGKYVELRCDPISGHTALYWYRQSLGQGPEFLIYFQGTGAADDSGLPNDRFFAVRPEGSVSTLKIQRTERGDSAVYLCASSLQPLADTQYFGPGTRLTVL.

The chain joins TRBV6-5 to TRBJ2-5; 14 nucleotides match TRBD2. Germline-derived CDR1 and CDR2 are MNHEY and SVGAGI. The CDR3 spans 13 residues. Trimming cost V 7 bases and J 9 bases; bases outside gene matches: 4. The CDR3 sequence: CASKTSGRGAQYF. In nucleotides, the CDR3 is TGTGCCAGCAAGACTAGCGGGAGGGGGGCCCAGTACTTC.

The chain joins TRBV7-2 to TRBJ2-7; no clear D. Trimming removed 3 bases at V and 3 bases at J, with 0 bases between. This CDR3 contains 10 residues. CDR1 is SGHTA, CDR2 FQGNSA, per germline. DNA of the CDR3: TGTGCCAGCAGCTTCTACGAGCAGTACTTC. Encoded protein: CASSFYEQYF.